The rows below give T cell receptor beta chains drawn from one sample of a study of blood T cell repertoires in COVID-19. Sequencing used immunoSEQ multiplex PCR; TCRdb keeps in-frame clones, though not all of them. The sample includes about 170,000 clones, roughly 93% seen only once; the top ten take about 5.3%. Sequenced input: peripheral blood. The receptor source for this set is a man aged 18 to 30 with COVID-19, enrolled during active disease. Each CDR3 is given with its conserved first and last residue. Each record gives: D gene, V gene, J gene, clone size, CDR3 DNA, CDR3 protein. D genes are given only for firm matches. A row's size may be missing; if present it is once, few, many or a size class.

.,TRBV7-9,TRBJ2-1,.,TGTGCCAGCAGCTTAGGAGAGTCTGAGCAGTTCTTC,CASSLGESEQFF
.,TRBV5-1,TRBJ1-6,.,TGCGCCAGCAGCTTGATGCGCAACTCCTATAATTCACCCCTCCACTTT,CASSLMRNSYNSPLHF
.,TRBV5-8,TRBJ2-7,.,TGTGCCAGCAGCCCGGACTCGTATGGCTACGAGCAGTACTTC,CASSPDSYGYEQYF
TRBD1,TRBV28,TRBJ1-6,.,TGTGCCAGCAGGGACAGGAGCTCCTATAATTCACCCCTCCACTTT,CASRDRSSYNSPLHF
.,TRBV2,TRBJ2-2,.,TGTGCCAGCAACAGGGTAGTTCCCGGGGAGCTGTTTTTT,CASNRVVPGELFF
.,TRBV19,TRBJ2-3,.,TGTGCCAGTAGTATGAGCGGAACAGATACGCAGTATTTT,CASSMSGTDTQYF
TRBD1,TRBV5-1,TRBJ2-7,.,TGCGCCAGCAGCCGGCAGGGGGCTTCAGAAATTTACGAGCAGTACTTC,CASSRQGASEIYEQYF
TRBD2,TRBV7-9,TRBJ2-1,once,TGTGCCAGCAGCTTAGGGACTAGCGGGAGCTATGAGCAGTTCTTC,CASSLGTSGSYEQFF
.,TRBV2,TRBJ1-1,.,TGTGCCAGCAGCTCGGGAGGTCTAAACACTGAAGCTTTCTTT,CASSSGGLNTEAFF
TRBD2,TRBV11-3,TRBJ2-2,.,TGTGCCAGCAGCTTAGACCGGATTGGACTAGCGGGACACACCGGGGAGCTGTTTTTT,CASSLDRIGLAGHTGELFF
TRBD1,TRBV29-1,TRBJ2-1,.,TGCAGCGTTGGGACAGGCTCCTACAATGAGCAGTTCTTC,CSVGTGSYNEQFF
TRBD1,TRBV27,TRBJ2-7,.,TGTGCCAGCAGTAACCCGGGGACAGCGTTCTACGAGCAGTACTTC,CASSNPGTAFYEQYF
TRBD1,TRBV4-3,TRBJ1-6,.,TGCGCCAGCAGCCAGCAGACAGGGGCCTCTAATTCACCCCTCCACTTT,CASSQQTGASNSPLHF
.,TRBV2,TRBJ1-5,.,TGTGCCAGCAGCGAGACAGAGAGCAATCAGCCCCAGCATTTT,CASSETESNQPQHF
.,TRBV7-2,TRBJ2-7,.,TGTGCCAGCAGCTTAGGCAGCGGATACGAGCAGTACTTC,CASSLGSGYEQYF
TRBD1,TRBV6-5,TRBJ2-7,.,TGTGCCGGGGGACAGGACCTCTACGAGCAGTACTTC,CAGGQDLYEQYF
TRBD1,TRBV5-1,TRBJ2-3,.,TGCGCCAGCAGCCTCGGGACAGGGATGCATACGCAGTATTTT,CASSLGTGMHTQYF
.,TRBV4-1,TRBJ1-6,.,TGCGCCAGCAGCGGCCGGGGGGCTTCACCCCTCCACTTT,CASSGRGASPLHF
.,TRBV6-4,TRBJ1-6,.,TGTGCCAGCAGTGACTCTTTTTTCGGGGGGTCGGATTCACCCCTCCACTTT,CASSDSFFGGSDSPLHF
.,TRBV27,TRBJ1-2,.,TGTGCCAGCAGTCCGACGATCCAACAGCTCTATGGCTACACCTTC,CASSPTIQQLYGYTF
TRBD1,TRBV5-1,TRBJ1-2,.,TGCGCCAGCAGCTTGTATCCCCCGGGACAGGGGGCTTGGATCACCTTC,CASSLYPPGQGAWITF
.,TRBV4-3,TRBJ2-7,once,TGCGCCAGCAGCCAAGATCAGGGGCCGTCCTACGAGCAGTACTTC,CASSQDQGPSYEQYF
TRBD1,TRBV27,TRBJ2-7,.,TGTGCCAGCAGCCGGACAGGGGGCAGCTACGAGCAGTACTTC,CASSRTGGSYEQYF
TRBD2,TRBV19,TRBJ2-1,.,TGTGCCAGTAGTATAGATCGGGCTAGCGGGTGGGGGAATGAGCAGTTCTTC,CASSIDRASGWGNEQFF
.,TRBV19,TRBJ2-1,.,TGTGCCAGTAGTATCTCCGGGATCCGCTCCTACAATGAGCAGTTCTTC,CASSISGIRSYNEQFF
TRBD1,TRBV5-1,TRBJ1-3,.,TGCGCCAGCAGCTCGACAGGGAGCTCTGGAAACACCATATATTTT,CASSSTGSSGNTIYF
.,TRBV4-1,TRBJ2-2,.,TGCGCCAGCAGCCAACCGTTCGGACTGGGCGGGGAGCTGTTTTTT,CASSQPFGLGGELFF
.,TRBV6-4,TRBJ2-7,.,TGTGCCAGCAGTGACTTAAAGCGGGACAAGGATTCGTACGAGCAGTACTTC,CASSDLKRDKDSYEQYF
.,TRBV7-8,TRBJ2-7,.,TGTGCCAGCAGCTTAGGAGTTAGCGGAGAATACTACGAGCAGTACTTC,CASSLGVSGEYYEQYF
.,TRBV29-1,TRBJ2-7,.,TGCAGCGTCCAGACAGGAACCTACGAGCAGTACTTC,CSVQTGTYEQYF
.,TRBV11-2,TRBJ2-7,.,TGTGCCAGCAGCTTAGCGTACGCGGGGAGCTCCTACGAGCAGTACTTC,CASSLAYAGSSYEQYF
TRBD1,TRBV4-3,TRBJ1-2,.,TGCGCCAGCACTCCCGGGACAGGGCCCGCTAACTATGGCTACACCTTC,CASTPGTGPANYGYTF
.,TRBV2,TRBJ1-5,.,TGTGCCAGCAGTCTGACACGATATAGCAATCAGCCCCAGCATTTT,CASSLTRYSNQPQHF
.,TRBV4-2,TRBJ1-5,.,TGTGCCAGCAGCCAAGATGTGAGGGCCAATCAGCCCCAGCATTTT,CASSQDVRANQPQHF
TRBD2,TRBV27,TRBJ2-1,.,TGTGCCAGCAGACCAAGGGGGACTAGCGGGACTGGTGAGCAGTTCTTC,CASRPRGTSGTGEQFF
.,TRBV9,TRBJ2-7,.,TGTGCCAGCAGCGCCTACAAGGGGAAGGTATACGAGCAGTACTTC,CASSAYKGKVYEQYF
TRBD1,TRBV28,TRBJ1-6,.,TGTGCCAGCAGTCCTACGGTGACAGGGGGTAATTCACCCCTCCACTTT,CASSPTVTGGNSPLHF
.,TRBV6-6,TRBJ1-5,.,TGTGCCAGCAGTCCCCAACGACAGGTATATAGCAATCAGCCCCAGCATTTT,CASSPQRQVYSNQPQHF
.,TRBV3-1/TRBV3-2,TRBJ1-3,.,TGTGCCAGCAGCCAATCGTACTCTGGAAACACCATATATTTT,CASSQSYSGNTIYF
TRBD2,TRBV3-1/TRBV3-2,TRBJ2-1,.,TGTGCCAGCAGCCCGCTAGCGGGGAGCTCCTACAATGAGCAGTTCTTC,CASSPLAGSSYNEQFF
TRBD1,TRBV15,TRBJ1-4,.,TGTGCCACCAGCAACCAGGGGGCGGGTGAAAAACTGTTTTTT,CATSNQGAGEKLFF
TRBD1,TRBV11-2,TRBJ1-1,.,TGTGCCAGCAGCTGGGGACAGGGAATCACTGAAGCTTTCTTT,CASSWGQGITEAFF
TRBD2,TRBV5-1,TRBJ2-1,.,TGCGCCAGCAGCCATGGACTAGCGTCATACAATGAGCAGTTCTTC,CASSHGLASYNEQFF
.,TRBV7-3,TRBJ1-1,once,TGTGCCAGCAGCTTTGCAGAGAACACTGAAGCTTTCTTT,CASSFAENTEAFF
.,TRBV7-9,TRBJ1-2,.,TGTGCCAGCAGCTTAGTCGGACAGATCTATGGCTACACCTTC,CASSLVGQIYGYTF
TRBD2,TRBV4-1,TRBJ2-1,.,TGCGCCCGCAGCCGACTGGGACTAGCGGGAGGCCCCTCCTACAATGAGCAGTTCTTC,CARSRLGLAGGPSYNEQFF
.,TRBV9,TRBJ2-2,.,TGTGCCAGCAGCGTAGTGGCAGGGAAAGTTGGGACCGGGGAGCTGTTTTTT,CASSVVAGKVGTGELFF
.,TRBV28,TRBJ2-1,.,TGTGCCAGCAGGATTGTCGAGGGTACCCTCAATGAGCAGTTCTTC,CASRIVEGTLNEQFF
TRBD1,TRBV29-1,TRBJ2-7,.,TGCAGCGTTGAAGTGGACAGGGGCTACGAGCAGTACTTC,CSVEVDRGYEQYF
TRBD1,TRBV28,TRBJ2-7,.,TGTGCCGCCCGGGACAGGGATTCTAACGAGCAGTACTTC,CAARDRDSNEQYF
TRBD1,TRBV30,TRBJ2-7,.,TGTGCCTGGAGCCCGACAGGGTCTATAAAGCAGTACTTC,CAWSPTGSIKQYF
TRBD1,TRBV7-9,TRBJ1-6,.,TGTGCCAGCAGCCCTATCACAGGGGTAGGATCACCCCTCCACTTT,CASSPITGVGSPLHF
.,TRBV24-1,TRBJ2-7,.,TGTGCCACCAGTGCGAACAAGGGACATATTTACGAGCAGTACTTC,CATSANKGHIYEQYF
TRBD2,TRBV5-1,TRBJ2-7,.,TGCGCCAGCAGCCCGGTGACTAGCGGGGGATACGAGCAGTACTTC,CASSPVTSGGYEQYF
TRBD1,TRBV4-1,TRBJ2-7,.,TGCGCCAGCAGCCAACCTAGGGACAGGGGGCGAGACTACGAGCAGTACTTC,CASSQPRDRGRDYEQYF
TRBD2,TRBV6-6,TRBJ2-1,.,TGTGCCAGCAGTGACACGGGACTAGGGCCATCTGAGCAGTTCTTC,CASSDTGLGPSEQFF
.,TRBV3-1/TRBV3-2,TRBJ1-1,few,TGTGCCAGCAGCCAAGATTGGCAGGTCAACACTGAAGCTTTCTTT,CASSQDWQVNTEAFF